Listed here are 15 T cell receptor beta chains from one sample, sequenced in a study of cytomegalovirus exposure and HLA in healthy donors. Primers: 60 Vbeta forward and 13 Jbeta reverse. Clones were read by immunoSEQ multiplex PCR, and TCRdb kept only the in-frame ones, dropping some. The sample records roughly 190,000 clones, approximately 78% being singletons. The sequenced material came from PBMCs. The receptors originated from a woman aged 18-29 years in good health and CMV-seronegative.

The gene calls are TRBV25-1 and TRBJ2-7, with 11 bases matching TRBD2. Germline CDR1 and CDR2: MGHDK and SYGVNS. The CDR3 sequence is 16 residues long. Unmatched junction bases numbered 5, after V lost 1 base and J lost 3 bases. The CDR3 sequence: CASSEWGGTSGYEQYF. In DNA, the CDR3 is TGTGCCAGCAGTGAATGGGGGGGGACTAGCGGCTACGAGCAGTACTTC.

The count of this clone is one. The rearrangement uses TRBV2 and TRBJ1-4; D gene uncertain. Per the germline V gene, CDR1 is SNHLY and CDR2 is FYNNEI. V lost 10 bases to trimming and J lost 8 bases, with 17 bases between them. The CDR3 has 13 amino acids. This chain's CDR3 is CATGVELGEKLFF. The CDR3 nucleotides read TGTGCCACGGGTGTGGAGTTAGGCGAAAAACTGTTTTTT.

This chain uses TRBV28 with TRBJ2-7, with 7 positions matching TRBD2. The CDR3 spans 15 residues. J was trimmed by 2 bases and V by 2 bases; bases with no gene match: 6. CDR1 is MDHEN and CDR2 is SYDVKM in the germline V gene. The CDR3 sequence is CASSLGSRGAYEQYF. CDR3 bases: TGTGCCAGCAGTTTAGGGTCCCGGGGGGCCTACGAGCAGTACTTC.

This chain links TRBV6-1 with TRBJ2-2; 8 bases line up with TRBD2. Germline values: CDR1 MNHNS, CDR2 SASEGT. There are 16 residues in the CDR3. Losses at the gene ends were 3 bases for V and 7 bases for J; bases not matched to a gene: 10. CDR3 loop: CASSDLGGVGHGELFF. CDR3 nucleotide sequence: TGTGCCAGCAGTGACCTCGGGGGGGTAGGGCACGGGGAGCTGTTTTTT.

This clone was detected a few times. V gene TRBV5-1 combines with J gene TRBJ2-3; possible D gene TRBD2, 5 bases. The V gene's germline CDR1 is SGHRS and CDR2 YFSETQ. The length of the CDR3 is 14 residues. V shed 7 bases and J shed 4 bases, with 16 bases lying between them. CDR3 nucleotides: TGCGCCAGCGGACTTTCCCCACCCCCAGATACGCAGTATTTT. Amino acids: CASGLSPPPDTQYF.

The chain combines TRBV5-1 with TRBJ2-3, with TRBD1 matching over 7 bases. Trimming at V came to 3 bases and at J to 0 bases, leaving 4 bases not matched to a gene. The germline CDR1 and CDR2 sequences are SGHRS and YFSETQ. This CDR3 spans 15 amino acids. CDR3 bases: TGCGCCAGCAGCTCGGGGACAGATAGCACAGATACGCAGTATTTT. Encoded protein: CASSSGTDSTDTQYF.

The rearrangement uses TRBV5-4 and TRBJ2-1; TRBD2 matches at 11 bases. CDR1 and CDR2 from the germline V gene are SGHNT and YYREEE (reference sequence). The CDR3 has 16 amino acids. The trim removed 4 bases at V and 10 bases at J, leaving 13 bases unmatched. CDR3 sequence: CASSINSGGASSEQFF. In nucleotides, the CDR3 is TGTGCCAGCAGCATAAATAGCGGGGGGGCTTCATCAGAGCAGTTCTTC.

A few counts support this clone. V usage is TRBV18 and J usage is TRBJ1-4; tentatively, D is TRBD1 (6 bases). The CDR3 loop spans 15 amino acids. V lost 2 bases, J lost 4 bases, and 11 bases lay in between. Germline assignment: CDR1 KGHSH and CDR2 LQKENI. CDR3 coding DNA: TGTGCCAGCTCACCAAAGACAGGACTTAATGAAAAACTGTTTTTT. It translates to CASSPKTGLNEKLFF.

The J gene is TRBJ2-1, the V gene TRBV10-2; tentatively, D is TRBD1 (7 bases). The CDR3 runs 14 residues. CDR1 and CDR2 (germline): WSHSY, SAAADI. V was pared by 6 bases and J by 9 bases, with 18 bases between. Here the CDR3 reads CASRGLRGRTEQFF. DNA for the CDR3: TGCGCCAGCAGGGGACTGAGGGGGCGCACTGAGCAGTTCTTC.

This sequence joins TRBV13 and TRBJ2-7, with D maybe TRBD1 (6 bases). The V gene's germline CDR1 is PRHDT and CDR2 FYEKMQ (reference sequence). The CDR3 extends over 14 amino acids. The ends were cut back, 5 bases at V and 0 bases at J, with 11 bases in the middle. CDR3: CASSADRSSYEQYF. In DNA, the CDR3 is TGTGCCAGCAGCGCCGACAGGAGCTCCTACGAGCAGTACTTC.

This clone has only a few counts. The junction and the germline gene differ at one end; a read error may be behind it. The chain couples TRBV27 to TRBJ2-2, with a weak D call TRBD2 (5 bases). CDR1 is MNHEY, CDR2 SMNVEV, per germline (reference sequence). This CDR3 contains 13 residues. The CDR3 is CASSLRTGLAPPF. The CDR3 DNA follows: TGTGCCAGCAGTTTAAGGACCGGCCTAGCCCCGCCTTTT.

Comment on this clone: Within the sample, other DNA sequences also encode this same CDR3. The J gene is TRBJ2-1, the V gene TRBV28; D unresolved. CDR1 and CDR2 (germline): MDHEN, SYDVKM. V was trimmed by 4 bases and J by 7 bases, leaving 5 bases between them. The CDR3 runs to 11 residues. CDR3 residues: CASSSGNEQFF. For the CDR3, the DNA is TGTGCCAGCAGTTCCGGGAATGAGCAGTTCTTC.

In the case of this clone: The junction departs from the called germline gene at one end, perhaps through a read error. The V gene is TRBV27, the J gene TRBJ1-6; TRBD1 aligns across 8 bases. The CDR3 runs to 18 residues. Germline V gene data show CDR1 as MNHEY and CDR2 as SMNVEV (reference sequence). CDR3 in DNA: TGTGCCAGCAGTTTACGCCCCGCAGGGGGCGTAAGCAATTCACCCCTCCGCTTT. It specifies CASSLRPAGGVSNSPLRF.

This clone was recorded a few times. V usage is TRBV9 and J usage is TRBJ2-7, with no clear D. The V end was cut by 2 bases, the J end by 2 bases, with 8 bases between. CDR1 SGDLS and CDR2 YYNGEE come from the germline V gene. The CDR3 contains 13 residues. The CDR3 spells CASSVGTAYEQYF. CDR3 sequence (DNA): TGTGCCAGCAGCGTCGGAACAGCCTACGAGCAGTACTTC.

The V and J genes are TRBV6-1 and TRBJ1-2; 7 nucleotides align to TRBD1. Per germline, CDR1 MNHNS and CDR2 SASEGT. CDR3 length: 15 amino acids. J gave up 3 bases and V 7 bases, and 11 bases lay outside the gene matches. CDR3 region: CASILLGTDYYGYTF. CDR3 DNA sequence: TGTGCCAGCATACTCCTTGGGACAGACTACTATGGCTACACCTTC.